This TCR beta chain was captured in a study of identical twins. This clonotype turned up a few times. Germline CDR1 MGHDK, CDR2 SYGVNS. This CDR3 has 14 amino acids. Unmatched junction bases numbered 6, after V lost 4 bases and J lost 3 bases. TCRdb re-analysed the 5' RACE reads in MiXCR, keeping a single row per CDR3 protein. The table has about 480,000 distinct CDR3 sequences, over 12% seen once. This sample also appeared in a second study, on yellow fever vaccine responses in identical twins.

Sequences were obtained from CD4+ T cells sorted from blood. The clonotype originates from a woman aged 18 to 35 in good health. This sequence joins TRBV25-1 and TRBJ2-7; 7 nucleotides line up with TRBD1. This CDR3 is CASSVQGRNYEQYF. In nucleotides, the CDR3 is TGTGCCAGCAGTGTACAGGGGCGTAACTACGAGCAGTACTTC.